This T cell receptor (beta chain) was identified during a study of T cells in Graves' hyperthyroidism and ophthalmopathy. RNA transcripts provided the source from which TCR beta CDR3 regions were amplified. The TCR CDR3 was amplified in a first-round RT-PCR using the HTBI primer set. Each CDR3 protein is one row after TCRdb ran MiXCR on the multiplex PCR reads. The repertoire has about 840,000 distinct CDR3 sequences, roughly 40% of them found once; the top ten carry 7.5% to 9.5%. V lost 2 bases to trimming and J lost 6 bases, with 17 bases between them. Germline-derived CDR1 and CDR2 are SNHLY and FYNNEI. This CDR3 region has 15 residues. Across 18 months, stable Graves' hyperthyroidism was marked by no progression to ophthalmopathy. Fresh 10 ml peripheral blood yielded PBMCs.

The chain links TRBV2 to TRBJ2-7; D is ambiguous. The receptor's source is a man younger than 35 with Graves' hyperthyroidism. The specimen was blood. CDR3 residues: CASSERFSVSLEQYF. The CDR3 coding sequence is TGTGCCAGCAGTGAAAGGTTCTCGGTGTCTCTCGAGCAGTACTTC.